Listed below are T cell receptor beta chains from one sample, sequenced in a study of T cell changes during pregnancy in multiple sclerosis. The protocol was immunoSEQ multiplex PCR, while the TCRdb copy is restricted to in-frame clones and leaves out a portion. The repertoire has 50,000 to 65,000 clones, roughly nine tenths of them found once; the top ten carry roughly 2.1%. Sequences were derived from peripheral blood, sampled in the first trimester of pregnancy. Source of these receptors: a female donor in good health, enrolled as a control in a pregnancy study. Both conserved end residues are part of each CDR3. A D gene is named only where the DNA matches it firmly. Some rows mark clone size as missing; the rest say once, few, many or name a class of expanded clone.

TGTGCCAGCAGCCCCCGACAGAGGAACACTGAAGCTTTCTTT,CASSPRQRNTEAFF,TRBV7-6,NA,TRBJ1-1,NA
TGCAGCGTTGTTAGACAGGGTGGGCAAGAGACCCAGTACTTC,CSVVRQGGQETQYF,TRBV29-1,TRBD1,TRBJ2-5,NA
TGCAGCGTGGACCCGGGACAGGGGGCCGGAGAGACCCAGTACTTC,CSVDPGQGAGETQYF,TRBV29-1,TRBD1,TRBJ2-5,few
TGTGCCAGCAGCGACAGGGGCGCGGATACGCAGTATTTT,CASSDRGADTQYF,TRBV2,TRBD1,TRBJ2-3,NA
TGTGCCAGCACGGGGGGCGCTTATTATGGCTACACCTTC,CASTGGAYYGYTF,TRBV2,NA,TRBJ1-2,NA
TGTGCCAGCTCACCGTCACAGGACCCCTCCTACGAGCAGTACTTC,CASSPSQDPSYEQYF,TRBV18,NA,TRBJ2-7,NA
TGCGCCAGCAGCCAAGATCCGGAGCGGGAGGCCAGGGACACCGGGGAGCTGTTTTTT,CASSQDPEREARDTGELFF,TRBV4-1,TRBD2,TRBJ2-2,NA
TGTGCCAGCAGCTTGGTTCCATTCAATCAGCCCCAGCATTTT,CASSLVPFNQPQHF,TRBV5-8,NA,TRBJ1-5,few
TGTGCCAGCAGTTTATGGGGCGGGAGCCACGCGCGGCGCTACGAGCAGTACTTC,CASSLWGGSHARRYEQYF,TRBV28,TRBD2,TRBJ2-7,NA
TGCGCCAGCAGCTTGACAGGGCGGAGCACAGATACGCAGTATTTT,CASSLTGRSTDTQYF,TRBV5-1,NA,TRBJ2-3,NA
TGTGCCAGCAGCAGCAACCAGGATAACTACGAGCAGTACTTC,CASSSNQDNYEQYF,TRBV11-2,NA,TRBJ2-7,once